A selection of T cell receptor beta chains follows, all from one sample in a study of T cell repertoires in cytomegalovirus infection. Using its own MiXCR run on the reads, TCRdb lists one record per CDR3 protein. This table holds about 700,000 distinct CDR3 sequences, roughly 30% found once. What these receptors recognize is not known. The sample here was cultured PBMCs, taken from culture after CMV antigen stimulation. These receptors all stem from a human donor in good health (CMV status not recorded). Some clones in this sample may be carry-over from other donors' samples. CDR3s include the opening cysteine and the closing phenylalanine or tryptophan. Fields, in order: clone size, D gene, J gene, V gene, CDR3 protein, CDR3 DNA. A D gene is named only where the DNA matches it firmly. The size entry is marked missing in some rows and otherwise reads once, few, many or a size class.

.	.	TRBJ1-1	TRBV9	CASSVVAPRQVDTEAFF	TGTGCCAGCAGCGTAGTAGCCCCAAGACAGGTCGACACTGAAGCTTTCTTT
.	TRBD1	TRBJ1-1	TRBV20-1	CSAGARDRGFFNTEAFF	TGCAGTGCCGGCGCCCGGGACAGGGGATTTTTTAACACTGAAGCTTTCTTT
.	TRBD1	TRBJ2-3	TRBV12-3/TRBV12-4	CASSFPRQGPFTDTQYF	TGTGCCAGCAGTTTCCCTAGACAGGGCCCCTTCACAGATACGCAGTATTTT
few	.	TRBJ1-3	TRBV12-3/TRBV12-4	CASTPGGNTIYF	TGTGCCAGCACCCCAGGGGGAAACACCATATATTTT
few	TRBD1	TRBJ2-5	TRBV7-9	CASSTGQGVNLPETQYF	TGTGCCAGCAGCACAGGACAGGGGGTGAACCTCCCGGAGACCCAGTACTTC
many	.	TRBJ2-1	TRBV7-2	CASRLRGPSGNEQFF	TGTGCCAGCCGACTCAGGGGTCCTTCAGGCAATGAGCAGTTCTTC
.	.	TRBJ1-6	TRBV4-3	CASSQTPNNSPLHF	TGCGCCAGCAGCCAGACACCAAATAATTCACCCCTCCACTTT
.	.	TRBJ1-2	TRBV7-2	CASSLALWGSGYTF	TGTGCCAGCAGCTTAGCCCTCTGGGGGTCTGGCTACACCTTC
few	.	TRBJ2-2	TRBV7-2	CASSLVFGPYTGELFF	TGTGCCAGCAGCTTAGTCTTCGGGCCATACACCGGGGAGCTGTTTTTT
.	.	TRBJ2-5	TRBV6-5	CATHRVGETQYF	TGTGCCACACACAGGGTCGGGGAGACCCAGTACTTC
many	.	TRBJ2-7	TRBV7-2	CASSLGGLAPYEQYF	TGTGCCAGCAGCTTAGGTGGGCTAGCGCCCTACGAGCAGTACTTC
.	TRBD2	TRBJ2-3	TRBV7-2	CASSLVYSGGASDTQYF	TGTGCCAGCAGCTTAGTTTATAGCGGGGGGGCCTCCGATACGCAGTATTTT
.	TRBD2	TRBJ2-5	TRBV10-3	CATCRSLAAQETQYF	TGTGCCACCTGCCGATCACTAGCGGCGCAAGAGACCCAGTACTTC
.	TRBD2	TRBJ2-2	TRBV7-2	CASSYLHSGGPLTNTGELFF	TGTGCCAGCAGCTATCTTCATAGCGGGGGGCCTCTTACGAACACCGGGGAGCTGTTTTTT
.	.	TRBJ2-3	TRBV7-2	CASSYRSRAETDTQYF	TGTGCCAGCAGCTACCGGTCTCGGGCTGAGACAGATACGCAGTATTTT
few	.	TRBJ2-5	TRBV6-1	CASSYPRDETQYF	TGTGCCAGCAGTTATCCCAGGGATGAGACCCAGTACTTC
.	.	TRBJ1-3	TRBV12-3/TRBV12-4	CASTQTVSGNTIYF	TGTGCCAGCACTCAGACAGTTTCTGGAAACACCATATATTTT
.	.	TRBJ2-6	TRBV6-2/TRBV6-3	CASSDWVSGANVLTF	TGTGCCAGCAGTGATTGGGTTTCTGGGGCCAACGTCCTGACTTTC
.	.	TRBJ2-7	TRBV6-1	CASSEIVKLEQYF	TGTGCCAGCAGTGAGATCGTGAAGTTGGAGCAGTACTTC
.	.	TRBJ2-7	TRBV2	CASSETFLSYEQYF	TGTGCCAGCAGTGAAACTTTCCTCTCCTACGAGCAGTACTTC
few	TRBD1	TRBJ1-2	TRBV7-9	CASSRQGRDYGYTF	TGTGCCAGCAGCCGACAGGGTCGGGACTATGGCTACACCTTC
.	.	TRBJ1-1	TRBV5-4	CASSLAGTFTEAFF	TGTGCCAGCAGCTTGGCAGGGACCTTCACTGAAGCTTTCTTT
.	TRBD2	TRBJ2-2	TRBV12-3/TRBV12-4	CASSTSGGELFF	TGTGCCAGCAGCACTAGCGGCGGGGAGCTGTTTTTT
.	TRBD1	TRBJ2-3	TRBV3-1	CASSQGQGGSTDTQYF	TGTGCCAGCAGCCAAGGACAGGGCGGGAGCACAGATACGCAGTATTTT
.	TRBD1	TRBJ2-7	TRBV28	CASREGQGWYEQYF	TGTGCCAGCAGGGAAGGACAGGGGTGGTACGAGCAGTACTTC
few	TRBD2	TRBJ2-2	TRBV20-1	CSARDAGGDTGELFF	TGCAGTGCTAGAGACGCGGGAGGCGACACCGGGGAGCTGTTTTTT
.	TRBD1	TRBJ1-3	TRBV7-2	CASNRQGASSSGNTIYF	TGTGCCAGCAACCGACAGGGGGCGTCGAGCTCTGGAAACACCATATATTTT